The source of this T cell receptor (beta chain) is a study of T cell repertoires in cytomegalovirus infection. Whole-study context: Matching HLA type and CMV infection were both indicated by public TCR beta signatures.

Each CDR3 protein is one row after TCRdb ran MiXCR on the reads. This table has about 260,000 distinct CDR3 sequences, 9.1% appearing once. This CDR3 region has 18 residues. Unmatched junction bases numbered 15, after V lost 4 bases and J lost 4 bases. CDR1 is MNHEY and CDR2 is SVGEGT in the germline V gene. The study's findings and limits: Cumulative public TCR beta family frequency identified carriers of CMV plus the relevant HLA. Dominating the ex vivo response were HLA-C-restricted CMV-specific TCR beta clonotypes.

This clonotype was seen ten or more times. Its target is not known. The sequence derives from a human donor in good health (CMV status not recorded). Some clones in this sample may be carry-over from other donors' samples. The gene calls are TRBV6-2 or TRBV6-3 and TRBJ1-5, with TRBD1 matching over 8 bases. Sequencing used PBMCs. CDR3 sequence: CASSFRTTSDRGNQPQHF. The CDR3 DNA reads TGTGCCAGCAGTTTCCGAACGACTTCCGACAGGGGAAATCAGCCCCAGCATTTT.